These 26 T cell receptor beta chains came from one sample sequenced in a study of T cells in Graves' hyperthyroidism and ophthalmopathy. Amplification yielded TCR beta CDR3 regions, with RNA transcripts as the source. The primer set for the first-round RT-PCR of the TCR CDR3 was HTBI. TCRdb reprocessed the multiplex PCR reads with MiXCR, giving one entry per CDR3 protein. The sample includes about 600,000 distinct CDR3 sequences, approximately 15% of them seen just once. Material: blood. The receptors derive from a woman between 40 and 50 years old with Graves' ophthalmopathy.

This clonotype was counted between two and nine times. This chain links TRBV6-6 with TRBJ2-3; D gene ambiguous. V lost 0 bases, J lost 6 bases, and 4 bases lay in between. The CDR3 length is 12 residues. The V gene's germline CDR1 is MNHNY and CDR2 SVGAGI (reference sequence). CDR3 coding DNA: TGTGCCAGCAGTTACTCGCTGGATACGCAGTATTTT. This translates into CASSYSLDTQYF.

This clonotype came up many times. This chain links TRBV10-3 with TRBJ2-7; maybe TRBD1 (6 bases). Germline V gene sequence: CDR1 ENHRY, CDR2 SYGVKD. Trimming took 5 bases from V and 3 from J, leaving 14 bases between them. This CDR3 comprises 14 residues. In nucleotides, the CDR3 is TGTGCCATCAGTACAGGGAATGGGCGCTACGAGCAGTACTTC. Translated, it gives CAISTGNGRYEQYF.

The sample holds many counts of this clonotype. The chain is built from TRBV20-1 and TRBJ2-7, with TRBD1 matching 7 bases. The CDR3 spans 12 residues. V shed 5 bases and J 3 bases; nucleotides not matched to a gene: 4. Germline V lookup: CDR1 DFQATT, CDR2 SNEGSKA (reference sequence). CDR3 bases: TGCAGTGCTCTGACAGGGATCTACGAGCAGTACTTC. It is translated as CSALTGIYEQYF.

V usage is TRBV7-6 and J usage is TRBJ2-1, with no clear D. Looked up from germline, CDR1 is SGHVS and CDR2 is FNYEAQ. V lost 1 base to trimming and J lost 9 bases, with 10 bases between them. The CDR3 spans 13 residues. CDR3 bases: TGTGCCAGCAGCTTAGAGCAGCGCAGTGAGCAGTTCTTC. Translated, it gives CASSLEQRSEQFF.

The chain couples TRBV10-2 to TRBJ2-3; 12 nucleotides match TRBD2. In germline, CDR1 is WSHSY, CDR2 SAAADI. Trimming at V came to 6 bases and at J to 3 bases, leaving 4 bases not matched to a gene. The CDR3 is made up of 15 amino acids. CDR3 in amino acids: CASSMTSGRTDTQYF. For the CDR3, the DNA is TGCGCCAGCAGCATGACTAGCGGGAGAACAGATACGCAGTATTTT.

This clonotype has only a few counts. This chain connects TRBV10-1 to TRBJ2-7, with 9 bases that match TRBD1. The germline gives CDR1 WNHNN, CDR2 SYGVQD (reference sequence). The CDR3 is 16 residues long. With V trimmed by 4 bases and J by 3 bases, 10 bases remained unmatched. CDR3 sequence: CASSVDRGTLFYEQYF. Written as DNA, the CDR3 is TGCGCCAGCAGTGTGGACAGGGGTACTCTGTTCTACGAGCAGTACTTC.

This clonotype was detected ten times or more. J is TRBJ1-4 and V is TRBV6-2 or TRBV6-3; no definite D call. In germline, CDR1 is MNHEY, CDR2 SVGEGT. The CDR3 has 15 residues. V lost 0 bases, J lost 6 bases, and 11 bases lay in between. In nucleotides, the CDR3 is TGTGCCAGCAGTTACTCGAGATCCGGTGATGAAAAACTGTTTTTT. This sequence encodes CASSYSRSGDEKLFF.

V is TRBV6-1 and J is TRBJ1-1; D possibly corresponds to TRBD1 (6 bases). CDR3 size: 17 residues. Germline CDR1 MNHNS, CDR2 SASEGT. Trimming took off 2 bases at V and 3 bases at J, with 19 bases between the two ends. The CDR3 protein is CASSESRGGAVYTEAFF. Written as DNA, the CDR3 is TGTGCCAGCAGTGAATCTCGGGGGGGCGCGGTCTACACTGAAGCTTTCTTT.

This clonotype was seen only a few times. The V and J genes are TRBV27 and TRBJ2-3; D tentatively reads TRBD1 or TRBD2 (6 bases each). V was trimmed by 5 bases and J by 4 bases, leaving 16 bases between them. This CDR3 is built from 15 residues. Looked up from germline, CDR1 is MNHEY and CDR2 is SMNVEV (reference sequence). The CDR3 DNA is TGTGCCAGCAGTATCGGGGGCGTCGGTGCAGATACGCAGTATTTT. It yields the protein CASSIGGVGADTQYF.

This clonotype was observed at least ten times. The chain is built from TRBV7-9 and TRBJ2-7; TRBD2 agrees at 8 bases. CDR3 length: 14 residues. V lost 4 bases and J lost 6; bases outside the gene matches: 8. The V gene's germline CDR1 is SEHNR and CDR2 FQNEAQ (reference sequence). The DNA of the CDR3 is TGTGCCAGCAGCTCCACCGGGAGGGCCAGCGAGCAGTACTTC. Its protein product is CASSSTGRASEQYF.

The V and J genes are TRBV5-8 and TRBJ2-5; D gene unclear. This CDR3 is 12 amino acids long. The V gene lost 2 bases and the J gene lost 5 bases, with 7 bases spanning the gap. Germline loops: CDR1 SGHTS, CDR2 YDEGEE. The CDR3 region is CASSFGRETQYF. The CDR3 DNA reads TGTGCCAGCAGCTTTGGTAGGGAGACCCAGTACTTC.

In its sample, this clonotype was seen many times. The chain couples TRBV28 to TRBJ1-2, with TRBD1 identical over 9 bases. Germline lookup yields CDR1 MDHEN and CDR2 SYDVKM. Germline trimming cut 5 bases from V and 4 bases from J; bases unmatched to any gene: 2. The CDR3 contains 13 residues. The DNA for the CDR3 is TGTGCCAGCAGTGACAGGGGGACCTATGGCTACACCTTC. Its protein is CASSDRGTYGYTF.

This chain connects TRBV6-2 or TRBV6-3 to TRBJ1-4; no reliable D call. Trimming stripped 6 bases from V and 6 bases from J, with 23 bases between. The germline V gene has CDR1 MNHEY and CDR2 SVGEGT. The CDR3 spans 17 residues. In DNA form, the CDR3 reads TGTGCCAGCAGCCCCCCGCCAGGACCCGGGAGCGATGAAAAACTGTTTTTT. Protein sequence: CASSPPPGPGSDEKLFF.

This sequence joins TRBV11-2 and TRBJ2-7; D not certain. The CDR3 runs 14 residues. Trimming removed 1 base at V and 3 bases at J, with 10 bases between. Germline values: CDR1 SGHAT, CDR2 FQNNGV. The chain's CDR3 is CASSLGADRYEQYF. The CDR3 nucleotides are TGTGCCAGCAGCTTAGGGGCGGACCGCTACGAGCAGTACTTC.

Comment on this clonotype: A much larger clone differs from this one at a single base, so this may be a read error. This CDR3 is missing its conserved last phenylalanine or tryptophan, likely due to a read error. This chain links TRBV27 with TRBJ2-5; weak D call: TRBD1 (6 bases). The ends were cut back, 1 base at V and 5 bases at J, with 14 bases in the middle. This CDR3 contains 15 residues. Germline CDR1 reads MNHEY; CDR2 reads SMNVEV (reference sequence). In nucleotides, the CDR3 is TGTGCCAGCAGTTTATATCCCGGGACACGGGAGACCCAGTACTCC. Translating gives CASSLYPGTRETQYS.

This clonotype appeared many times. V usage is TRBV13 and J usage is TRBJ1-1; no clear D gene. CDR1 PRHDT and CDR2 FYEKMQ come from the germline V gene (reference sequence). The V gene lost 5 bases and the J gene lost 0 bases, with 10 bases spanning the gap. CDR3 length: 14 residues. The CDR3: CASSTWTMNTEAFF. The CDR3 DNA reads TGTGCCAGCAGCACTTGGACCATGAACACTGAAGCTTTCTTT.

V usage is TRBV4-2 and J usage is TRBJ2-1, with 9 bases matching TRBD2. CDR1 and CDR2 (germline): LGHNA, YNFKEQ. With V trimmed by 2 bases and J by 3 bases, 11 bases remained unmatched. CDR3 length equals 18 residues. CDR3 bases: TGTGCCAGCAGCCAAAGCTACTCTAGCGGGGCCAACTACAATGAGCAGTTCTTC. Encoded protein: CASSQSYSSGANYNEQFF.

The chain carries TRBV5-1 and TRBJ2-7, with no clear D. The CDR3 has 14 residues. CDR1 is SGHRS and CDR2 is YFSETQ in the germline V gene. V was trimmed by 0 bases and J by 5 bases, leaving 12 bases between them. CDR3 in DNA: TGCGCCAGCAGCTTGGATCCGACGAAGAACGAGCAGTACTTC. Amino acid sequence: CASSLDPTKNEQYF.

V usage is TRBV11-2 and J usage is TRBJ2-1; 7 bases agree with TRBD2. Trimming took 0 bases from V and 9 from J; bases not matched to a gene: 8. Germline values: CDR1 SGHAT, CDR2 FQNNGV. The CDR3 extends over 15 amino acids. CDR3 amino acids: CASSLEGGSFGEQFF. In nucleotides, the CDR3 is TGTGCCAGCAGCTTAGAGGGCGGGAGCTTTGGTGAGCAGTTCTTC.

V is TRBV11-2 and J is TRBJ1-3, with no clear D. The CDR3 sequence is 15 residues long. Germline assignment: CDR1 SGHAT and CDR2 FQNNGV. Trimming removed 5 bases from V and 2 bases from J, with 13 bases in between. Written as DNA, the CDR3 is TGTGCCAGCAGCCTATTAGGTAGCGCTGGAAACACCATATATTTT. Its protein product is CASSLLGSAGNTIYF. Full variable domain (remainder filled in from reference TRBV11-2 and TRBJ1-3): EAGVAQSPRYKIIEKRQSVAFWCNPISGHATLYWYQQILGQGPKLLIQFQNNGVVDDSQLPKDRFSAERLKGVDSTLKIQPAKLEDSAVYLCASSLLGSAGNTIYFGEGSWLTVV.

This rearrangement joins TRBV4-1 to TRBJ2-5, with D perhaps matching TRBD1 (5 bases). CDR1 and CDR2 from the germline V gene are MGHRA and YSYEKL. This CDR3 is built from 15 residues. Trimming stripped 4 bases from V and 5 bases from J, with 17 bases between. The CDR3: CASSLAVGDGETQYF. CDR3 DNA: TGCGCCAGCAGCCTAGCCGTAGGGGATGGGGAGACCCAGTACTTC.

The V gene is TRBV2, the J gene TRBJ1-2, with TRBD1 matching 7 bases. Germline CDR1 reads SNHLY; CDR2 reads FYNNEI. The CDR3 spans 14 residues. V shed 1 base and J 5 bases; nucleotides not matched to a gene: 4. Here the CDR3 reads CASSEDRGGYGYTF. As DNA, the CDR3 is TGTGCCAGCAGTGAAGACAGGGGAGGGTATGGCTACACCTTC. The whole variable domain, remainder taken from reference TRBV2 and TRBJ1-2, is EPEVTQTPSHQVTQMGQEVILRCVPISNHLYFYWYRQILGQKVEFLVSFYNNEISEKSEIFDDQFSVERPDGSNFTLKIRSTKLEDSAMYFCASSEDRGGYGYTFGSGTRLTVV.

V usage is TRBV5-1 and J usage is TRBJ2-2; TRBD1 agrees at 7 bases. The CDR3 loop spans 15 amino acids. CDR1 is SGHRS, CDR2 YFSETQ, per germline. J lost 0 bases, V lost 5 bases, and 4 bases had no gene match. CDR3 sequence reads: CASSLTGPNTGELFF. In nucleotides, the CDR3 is TGCGCCAGCAGTTTGACAGGGCCGAACACCGGGGAGCTGTTTTTT.

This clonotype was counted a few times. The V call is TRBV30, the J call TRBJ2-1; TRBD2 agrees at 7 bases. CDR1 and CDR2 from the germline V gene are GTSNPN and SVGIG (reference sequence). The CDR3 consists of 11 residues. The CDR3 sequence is CGLAAYNEQFF. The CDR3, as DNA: TGTGGCCTAGCGGCTTACAATGAGCAGTTCTTC.

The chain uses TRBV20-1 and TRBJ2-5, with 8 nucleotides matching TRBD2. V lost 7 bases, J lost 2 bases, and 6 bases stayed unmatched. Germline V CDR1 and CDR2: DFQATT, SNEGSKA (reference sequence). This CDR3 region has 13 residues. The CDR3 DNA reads TGCAGTGGAACCGGGACTAGTCAAGAGACCCAGTACTTC. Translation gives CSGTGTSQETQYF.

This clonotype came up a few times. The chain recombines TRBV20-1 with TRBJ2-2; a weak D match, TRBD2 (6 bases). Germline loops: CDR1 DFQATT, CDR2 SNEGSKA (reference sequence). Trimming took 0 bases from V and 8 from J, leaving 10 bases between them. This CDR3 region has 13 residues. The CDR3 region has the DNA TGCAGTGCTAGAGATCACGGGAGAGGGGAGCTGTTTTTT. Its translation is CSARDHGRGELFF.